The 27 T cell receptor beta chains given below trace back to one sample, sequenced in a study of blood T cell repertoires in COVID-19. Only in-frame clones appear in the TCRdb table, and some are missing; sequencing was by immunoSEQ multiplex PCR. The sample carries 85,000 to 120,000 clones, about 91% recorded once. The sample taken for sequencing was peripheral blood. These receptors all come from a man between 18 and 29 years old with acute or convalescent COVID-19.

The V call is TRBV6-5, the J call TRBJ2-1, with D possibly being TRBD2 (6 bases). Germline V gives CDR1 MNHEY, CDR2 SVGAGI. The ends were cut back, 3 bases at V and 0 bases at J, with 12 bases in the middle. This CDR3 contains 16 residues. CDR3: CASSYGGVSSYNEQFF. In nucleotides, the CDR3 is TGTGCCAGCAGTTATGGCGGGGTTAGCTCCTACAATGAGCAGTTCTTC.

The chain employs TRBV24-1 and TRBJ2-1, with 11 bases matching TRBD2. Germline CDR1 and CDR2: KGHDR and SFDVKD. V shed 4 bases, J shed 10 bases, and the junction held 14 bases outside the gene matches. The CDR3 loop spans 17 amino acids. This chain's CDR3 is CATSDKTSGAFSGEQFF. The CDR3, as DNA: TGTGCCACCAGTGACAAGACTAGCGGGGCCTTTTCGGGGGAGCAGTTCTTC.

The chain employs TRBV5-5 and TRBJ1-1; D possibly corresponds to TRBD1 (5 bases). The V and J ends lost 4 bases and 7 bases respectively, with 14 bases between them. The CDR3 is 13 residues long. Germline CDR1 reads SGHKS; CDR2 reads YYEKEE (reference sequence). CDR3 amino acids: CASSKQAELEAFF. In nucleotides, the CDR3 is TGTGCCAGCAGCAAACAGGCGGAGCTTGAAGCTTTCTTT. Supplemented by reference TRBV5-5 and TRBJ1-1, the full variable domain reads DAGVTQSPTHLIKTRGQQVTLRCSPISGHKSVSWYQQVLGQGPQFIFQYYEKEERGRGNFPDRFSARQFPNYSSELNVNALLLGDSALYLCASSKQAELEAFFGQGTRLTVV.

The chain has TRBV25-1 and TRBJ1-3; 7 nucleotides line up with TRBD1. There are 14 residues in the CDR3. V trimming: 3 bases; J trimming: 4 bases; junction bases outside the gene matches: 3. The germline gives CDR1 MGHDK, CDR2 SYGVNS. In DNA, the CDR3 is TGTGCCAGCAGTGACAGGGACAGCGGAAACACCATATATTTT. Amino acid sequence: CASSDRDSGNTIYF. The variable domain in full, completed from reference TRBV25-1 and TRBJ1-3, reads EADIYQTPRYLVIGTGKKITLECSQTMGHDKMYWYQQDPGMELHLIHYSYGVNSTEKGDLSSESTVSRIRTEHFPLTLESARPSHTSQYLCASSDRDSGNTIYFGEGSWLTVV.

As DNA, the CDR3 is TGTGCCAGCAGCCAAGAGGCTAGCGGGTTATTCCATGAGCAGTTCTTC. Translation gives CASSQEASGLFHEQFF. The rearrangement uses TRBV3-1 (or the pseudogene TRBV3-2) and TRBJ2-1; 8 bases line up with TRBD2. V trimming: 0 bases; J trimming: 8 bases; junction bases outside the gene matches: 9. CDR3 length equals 16 residues. Germline V gene data show CDR1 as LGHDT and CDR2 as YNNKEL (reference sequence).

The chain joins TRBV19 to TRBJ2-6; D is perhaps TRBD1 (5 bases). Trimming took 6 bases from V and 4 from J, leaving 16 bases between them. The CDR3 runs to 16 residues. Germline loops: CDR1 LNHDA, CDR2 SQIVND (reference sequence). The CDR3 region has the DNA TGTGCCAGTAGGCTTCAGGGTGATACCGGGGCCAACGTCCTGACTTTC. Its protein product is CASRLQGDTGANVLTF.

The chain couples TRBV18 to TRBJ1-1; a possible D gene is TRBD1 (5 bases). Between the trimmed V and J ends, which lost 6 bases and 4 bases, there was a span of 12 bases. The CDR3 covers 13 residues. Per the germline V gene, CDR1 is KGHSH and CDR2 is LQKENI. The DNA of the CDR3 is TGTGCCAGCTCGGCAGGGTCTTTCACTGAAGCTTTCTTT. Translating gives CASSAGSFTEAFF.

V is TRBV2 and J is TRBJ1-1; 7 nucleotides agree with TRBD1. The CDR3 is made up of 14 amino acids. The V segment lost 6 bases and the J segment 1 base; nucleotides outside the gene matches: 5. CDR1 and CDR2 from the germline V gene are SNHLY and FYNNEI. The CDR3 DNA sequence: TGTGCCAGCAGGGTTAACAGGGGGAACACTGAAGCTTTCTTT. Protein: CASRVNRGNTEAFF.

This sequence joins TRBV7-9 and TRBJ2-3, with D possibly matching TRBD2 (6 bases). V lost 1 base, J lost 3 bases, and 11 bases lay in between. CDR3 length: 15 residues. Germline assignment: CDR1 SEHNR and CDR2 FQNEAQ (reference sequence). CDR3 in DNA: TGTGCCAGCAGCTTAGTCACTAGCACGACAGATACGCAGTATTTT. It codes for CASSLVTSTTDTQYF.

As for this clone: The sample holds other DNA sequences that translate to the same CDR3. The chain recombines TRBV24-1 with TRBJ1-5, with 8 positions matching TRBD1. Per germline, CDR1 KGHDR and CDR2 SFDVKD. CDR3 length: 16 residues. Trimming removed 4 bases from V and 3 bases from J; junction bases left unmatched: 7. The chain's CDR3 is CATSDSGQGSNQPQHF. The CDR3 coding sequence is TGTGCCACCAGTGACTCAGGACAGGGCTCCAATCAGCCCCAGCATTTT.

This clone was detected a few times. The CDR3 DNA follows: TGCGCCAGCAGCCACCCCAGGGGCGACGAGCAGTACTTC. It codes for CASSHPRGDEQYF. This rearrangement joins TRBV4-1 to TRBJ2-7; D may be TRBD1 (6 bases). The CDR3 runs 13 residues. Trimming pared 3 bases from V and 5 bases from J, leaving 11 bases between. Germline V CDR1 and CDR2: MGHRA, YSYEKL.

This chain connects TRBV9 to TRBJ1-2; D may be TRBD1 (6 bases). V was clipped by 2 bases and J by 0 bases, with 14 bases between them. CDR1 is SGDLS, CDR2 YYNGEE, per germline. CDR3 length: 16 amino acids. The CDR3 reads CASSVPEGGANYGYTF. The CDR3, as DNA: TGTGCCAGCAGCGTGCCTGAAGGGGGAGCTAACTATGGCTACACCTTC. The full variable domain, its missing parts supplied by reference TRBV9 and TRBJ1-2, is DSGVTQTPKHLITATGQRVTLRCSPRSGDLSVYWYQQSLDQGLQFLIQYYNGEERAKGNILERFSAQQFPDLHSELNLSSLELGDSALYFCASSVPEGGANYGYTFGSGTRLTVV.

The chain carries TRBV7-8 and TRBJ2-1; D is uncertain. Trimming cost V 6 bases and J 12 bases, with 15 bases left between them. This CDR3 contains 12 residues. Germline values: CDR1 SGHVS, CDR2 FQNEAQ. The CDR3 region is CASSFRATVQFF. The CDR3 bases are TGTGCCAGCAGTTTTCGAGCCACTGTGCAGTTCTTC.

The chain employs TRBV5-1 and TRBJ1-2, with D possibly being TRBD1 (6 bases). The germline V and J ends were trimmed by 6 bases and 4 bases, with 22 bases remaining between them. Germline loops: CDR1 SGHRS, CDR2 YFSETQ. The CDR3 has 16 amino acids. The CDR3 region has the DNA TGCGCCAGCAATCTTGAGGCAGGGGCTCTGTCCTATGGCTACACCTTC. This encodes CASNLEAGALSYGYTF. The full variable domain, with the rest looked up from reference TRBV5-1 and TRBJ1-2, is KAGVTQTPRYLIKTRGQQVTLSCSPISGHRSVSWYQQTPGQGLQFLFEYFSETQRNKGNFPGRFSGRQFSNSRSEMNVSTLELGDSALYLCASNLEAGALSYGYTFGSGTRLTVV.

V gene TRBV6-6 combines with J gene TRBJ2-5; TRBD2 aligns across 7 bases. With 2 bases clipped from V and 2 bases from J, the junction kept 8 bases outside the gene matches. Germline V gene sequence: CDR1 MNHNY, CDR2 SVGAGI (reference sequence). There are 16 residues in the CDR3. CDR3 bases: TGTGCCAGCAGTTACCCCCAAGGGAGGGTACAAGAGACCCAGTACTTC. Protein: CASSYPQGRVQETQYF.

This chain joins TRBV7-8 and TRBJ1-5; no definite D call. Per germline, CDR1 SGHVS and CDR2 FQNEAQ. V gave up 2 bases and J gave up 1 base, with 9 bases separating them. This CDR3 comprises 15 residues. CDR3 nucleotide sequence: TGTGCCAGCAGCTTAAATTTCTTCAGCAATCAGCCCCAGCATTTT. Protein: CASSLNFFSNQPQHF.

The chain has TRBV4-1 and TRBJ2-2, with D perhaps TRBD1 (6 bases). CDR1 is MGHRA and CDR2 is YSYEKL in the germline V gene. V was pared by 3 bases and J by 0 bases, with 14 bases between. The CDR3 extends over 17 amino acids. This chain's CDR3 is CASSHPTGAPNTGELFF. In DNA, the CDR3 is TGCGCCAGCAGCCATCCGACAGGTGCCCCGAACACCGGGGAGCTGTTTTTT.

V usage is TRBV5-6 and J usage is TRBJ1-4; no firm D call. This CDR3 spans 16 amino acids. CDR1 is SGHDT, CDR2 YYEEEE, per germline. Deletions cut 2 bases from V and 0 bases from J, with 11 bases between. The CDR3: CASSFFSLATNEKLFF. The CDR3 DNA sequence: TGTGCCAGCAGCTTTTTTTCCCTTGCAACTAATGAAAAACTGTTTTTT.

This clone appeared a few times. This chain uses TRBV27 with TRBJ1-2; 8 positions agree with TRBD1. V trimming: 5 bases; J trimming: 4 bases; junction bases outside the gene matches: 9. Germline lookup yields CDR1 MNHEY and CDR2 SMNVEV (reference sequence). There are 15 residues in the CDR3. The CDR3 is CASSTRTGPIYGYTF. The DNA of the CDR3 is TGTGCCAGCAGTACCCGGACAGGGCCAATCTATGGCTACACCTTC.

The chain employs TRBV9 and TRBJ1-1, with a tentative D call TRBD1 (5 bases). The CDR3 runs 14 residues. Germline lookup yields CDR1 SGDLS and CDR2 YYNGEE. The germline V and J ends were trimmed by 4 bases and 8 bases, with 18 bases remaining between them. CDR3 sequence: CASSPHLGGMEAFF. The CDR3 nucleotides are TGTGCCAGCAGCCCCCACCTTGGGGGGATGGAAGCTTTCTTT.

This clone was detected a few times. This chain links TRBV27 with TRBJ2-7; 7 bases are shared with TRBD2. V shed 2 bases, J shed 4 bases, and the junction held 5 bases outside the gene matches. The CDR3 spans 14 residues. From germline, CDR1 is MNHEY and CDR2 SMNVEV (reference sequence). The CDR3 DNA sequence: TGTGCCAGCAGTTTAGCGGGGGAGAGTTACGAGCAGTACTTC. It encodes CASSLAGESYEQYF.

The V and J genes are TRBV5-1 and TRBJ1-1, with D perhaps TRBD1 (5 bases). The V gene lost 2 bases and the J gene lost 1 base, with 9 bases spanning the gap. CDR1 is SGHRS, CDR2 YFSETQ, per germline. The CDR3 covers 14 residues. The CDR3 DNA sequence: TGCGCCAGCAGCTTCGACAGTTCGAACACTGAAGCTTTCTTT. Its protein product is CASSFDSSNTEAFF.

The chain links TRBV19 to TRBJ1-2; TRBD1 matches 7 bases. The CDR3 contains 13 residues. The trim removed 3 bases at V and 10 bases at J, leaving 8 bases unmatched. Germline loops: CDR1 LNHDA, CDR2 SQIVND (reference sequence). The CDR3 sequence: CASSMGDRRNYTF. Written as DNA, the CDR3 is TGTGCCAGTAGTATGGGGGACAGAAGGAACTACACCTTC.

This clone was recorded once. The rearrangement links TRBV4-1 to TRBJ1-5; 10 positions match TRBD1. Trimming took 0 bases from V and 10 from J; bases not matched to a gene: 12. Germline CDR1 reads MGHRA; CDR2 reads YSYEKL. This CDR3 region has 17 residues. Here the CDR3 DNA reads TGCGCCAGCAGCCAAGAACTCACCGGGACAGGGGAGGCTCCCCAGCATTTT. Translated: CASSQELTGTGEAPQHF.

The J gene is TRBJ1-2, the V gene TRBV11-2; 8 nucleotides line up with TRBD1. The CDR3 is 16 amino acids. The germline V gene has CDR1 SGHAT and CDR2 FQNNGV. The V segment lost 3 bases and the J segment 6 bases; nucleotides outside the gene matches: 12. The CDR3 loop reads CASSLEGRGLGHGYTF. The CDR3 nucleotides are TGTGCCAGCAGCTTGGAAGGCAGGGGGCTTGGACATGGCTACACCTTC.

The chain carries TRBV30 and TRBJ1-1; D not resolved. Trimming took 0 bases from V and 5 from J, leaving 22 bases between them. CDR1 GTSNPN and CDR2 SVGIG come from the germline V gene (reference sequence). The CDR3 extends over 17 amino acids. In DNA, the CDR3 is TGTGCCTGGAGTGTACGGGTAGTCAGAACGAGTGGAACTGAAGCTTTCTTT. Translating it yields CAWSVRVVRTSGTEAFF.

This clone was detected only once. In DNA, the CDR3 is TGTGCCAGCAGCCCCTCTGGAGGCGGCATCACAGATACGCAGTATTTT. Its protein product is CASSPSGGGITDTQYF. The gene calls are TRBV3-1 (or the pseudogene TRBV3-2) and TRBJ2-3; D perhaps matches TRBD2 (5 bases). Germline lookup yields CDR1 LGHDT and CDR2 YNNKEL (reference sequence). The CDR3 is 16 residues long. V dropped 4 bases and J dropped 2 bases, with 16 bases sitting between them.